This TCR beta chain was identified during a study of T cells in Graves' hyperthyroidism and ophthalmopathy. Study results and limitations: Researchers found most expanded thyroid clonotypes above 0.001 in blood as well.

From germline, CDR1 is SGHVS and CDR2 FQNEAQ. This CDR3 has 14 residues. Trimming cost V 5 bases and J 4 bases; bases outside gene matches: 4. Researchers amplified the TCR beta CDR3 regions from RNA transcripts. An initial round of RT-PCR targeting the TCR CDR3 relied on the HTBI primer set. TCRdb redid the calling of the multiplex PCR reads with MiXCR, one entry per CDR3 protein. The table includes 700,000 or so distinct CDR3 sequences, around 17% detected once. As to this clonotype: The target antigen is unknown.

The sample comprised blood. The sequence was obtained from a man between 18 and 35 years old with Graves' hyperthyroidism. The gene calls are TRBV7-8 and TRBJ2-5; 10 bases match TRBD2. The CDR3 spells CASSRTSGIETQYF. The CDR3 bases are TGTGCCAGCAGCAGAACTAGCGGGATAGAGACCCAGTACTTC.